Below are 26 T cell receptor beta chains sequenced from a single sample in a study of CD8 T cells in cerebrospinal fluid in Alzheimer's disease (TCRdb year 2020). The receptor library was made with 10x single-cell sequencing. TCRdb lists the instrument as NextSeq 550. Following reprocessing of the reads by TCRdb, the data hold one row per CDR3 protein sequence and no DNA is available. This sample's table carries about 1,100 distinct CDR3 sequences. Jointly, the top ten make up about 10% of the sample. Sequenced sample: cerebrospinal fluid. Every receptor here comes from a human donor with mild cognitive impairment.

This rearrangement joins TRBV27 to TRBJ1-4. Per germline, CDR1 MNHEY and CDR2 SMNVEV (reference sequence). The CDR3 has 15 residues. CDR3 in amino acids: CASSPKRVENEKLFF. The full variable domain, its missing parts supplied by reference TRBV27 and TRBJ1-4, is EAQVTQNPRYLITVTGKKLTVTCSQNMNHEYMSWYRQDPGLGLRQIYYSMNVEVTDKGDVPEGYKVSRKEKRNFPLILESPSPNQTSLYFCASSPKRVENEKLFFGSGTQLSVL.

The chain employs TRBV7-3 and TRBJ2-3; without DNA, the TCRdb call of TRBD1 cannot be checked. Germline V gives CDR1 SGHTA, CDR2 FQGTGA. The CDR3 consists of 15 residues. The CDR3: CASSLTGGRTDTQYF. Based on the CDR3 plus reference TRBV7-3 and TRBJ2-3, the full variable domain is GAGVSQTPSNKVTEKGKYVELRCDPISGHTALYWYRQSLGQGPEFLIYFQGTGAADDSGLPNDRFFAVRPEGSVSTLKIQRTERGDSAVYLCASSLTGGRTDTQYFGPGTRLTVL.

This clonotype is classed as large by frequency. The CDR3: CASSLGLASSYNEQFF. The V and J genes are TRBV5-5 and TRBJ2-1. The CDR3 runs 16 residues. Germline CDR1 reads SGHKS; CDR2 reads YYEKEE (reference sequence).

Considering frequency, this clonotype is large. This CDR3 is CASSYGSHDEQFF. V gene TRBV5-5 combines with J gene TRBJ2-1; TCRdb indicates TRBD2, and absent DNA this call remains unverified. CDR3 size: 13 residues. Germline V gives CDR1 SGHKS, CDR2 YYEKEE (reference sequence).

This clonotype is classed as medium-sized by frequency. The J gene is TRBJ2-7, the V gene TRBV20-1. CDR1 and CDR2 (germline): DFQATT, SNEGSKA (reference sequence). The CDR3 extends over 12 amino acids. The CDR3 sequence: CSARQGAYEQYF.

This clonotype counts as medium-sized by frequency. The genes are TRBV27 and TRBJ2-3; no DNA is available, so the TRBD1 call from TCRdb remains unchecked. From germline, CDR1 is MNHEY and CDR2 SMNVEV (reference sequence). The CDR3 contains 16 residues. CDR3 amino acids: CASTSRQGRGTDTQYF.

This clonotype is medium-sized (0.01 to 0.1%) by frequency. The V and J genes are TRBV11-1 and TRBJ2-1; TCRdb names TRBD2, which stays unverified in the absence of DNA. Per the germline V gene, CDR1 is SGHAT and CDR2 is FQDESV (reference sequence). The CDR3 spans 17 residues. CDR3: CASSPLLAGGLLNEQFF.

Considering frequency, this clonotype is medium-sized (0.01 to 0.1%). The chain couples TRBV6-4 to TRBJ1-5. The CDR3 length is 16 residues. Germline V gives CDR1 MRHNA, CDR2 SNTAGT. CDR3 region: CASTYGGLYSNQPQHF.

This clonotype is medium-sized (0.01 to 0.1%) by frequency. The J gene is TRBJ1-5, the V gene TRBV20-1; TCRdb's D call, TRBD1, is unchecked because there is no DNA. CDR3 size: 17 residues. Germline CDR1 DFQATT, CDR2 SNEGSKA (reference sequence). CDR3 region: CSARDLYRGGWDQPQHF.

This clonotype registers large by frequency. J is TRBJ2-3 and V is TRBV5-1; TCRdb selects TRBD1, and the lack of DNA leaves this call unchecked. The germline V gene has CDR1 SGHRS and CDR2 YFSETQ. The CDR3 loop spans 16 amino acids. The CDR3 reads CASRLQGGIATDTQYF.

This clonotype shows up as medium-sized (0.01 to 0.1%) by frequency. The rearrangement uses TRBV2 and TRBJ1-2. Per germline, CDR1 SNHLY and CDR2 FYNNEI. There are 13 residues in the CDR3. CDR3 in amino acids: CASSELSVYGYTF.

In terms of frequency, this clonotype is large (0.1 to 1%). The chain carries TRBV4-2 and TRBJ2-1; TCRdb returns TRBD2, unconfirmable since there is no DNA. Germline loops: CDR1 LGHNA, CDR2 YNFKEQ. The length of the CDR3 is 18 residues. The CDR3 protein is CASSPPSGGADRRNEQFF.

The chain is built from TRBV4-2 and TRBJ2-5; TCRdb's assignment of TRBD2 cannot be checked, as there is no DNA. The CDR3 is 15 amino acids. Germline assignment: CDR1 LGHNA and CDR2 YNFKEQ. CDR3 loop: CASSRTSGAQETQYF.

Measured by frequency, this clonotype is large. The gene calls are TRBV20-1 and TRBJ2-3; TCRdb reports TRBD2, a call that lacks DNA to check it against. The CDR3 is 17 amino acids. The germline gives CDR1 DFQATT, CDR2 SNEGSKA (reference sequence). CDR3 in amino acids: CSAEGTPGLADTDTQYF.

Considering frequency, this clonotype is large. This chain links TRBV5-1 with TRBJ2-1. The CDR3 loop spans 13 amino acids. Germline CDR1 reads SGHRS; CDR2 reads YFSETQ. The CDR3 protein is CASSLGTYNEQFF.

This clonotype is classed as medium-sized (0.01 to 0.1%) by frequency. This chain connects TRBV9 to TRBJ1-6. CDR3 length equals 15 residues. Germline-derived CDR1 and CDR2 are SGDLS and YYNGEE. The CDR3 loop is CASSVLGDDNSPLHF.

This clonotype is labeled medium-sized (0.01 to 0.1%) based on frequency. This chain links TRBV20-1 with TRBJ2-1; TCRdb designates TRBD1, a call that cannot be tested without DNA. The CDR3 loop spans 17 amino acids. Looked up from germline, CDR1 is DFQATT and CDR2 is SNEGSKA (reference sequence). CDR3 loop: CSARDRLGTGGVDEQFF.

In terms of frequency, this clonotype is medium-sized. J is TRBJ2-5 and V is TRBV3-1; TCRdb lists TRBD1, though no DNA is available to test this call. The CDR3 spans 12 residues. Germline V gene sequence: CDR1 LGHDT, CDR2 YNNKEL (reference sequence). CDR3 sequence reads: CASAPGAETQYF.

This clonotype is deemed medium-sized by its frequency. The chain uses TRBV6-5 and TRBJ2-1. From germline, CDR1 is MNHEY and CDR2 SVGAGI. CDR3 size: 15 residues. Here the CDR3 reads CASRSGGSAYNEQFF.

This clonotype is deemed medium-sized by its frequency. The chain links TRBV24-1 to TRBJ2-7; TCRdb's D gene call, TRBD1, goes unchecked for lack of DNA. The CDR3 has 12 residues. The germline V gene has CDR1 KGHDR and CDR2 SFDVKD. The CDR3 region is CATKGASYEQYF.

This clonotype shows up as medium-sized by frequency. This chain links TRBV5-4 with TRBJ2-1; TCRdb names TRBD2, which stays unverified in the absence of DNA. This CDR3 spans 15 amino acids. Germline CDR1 is SGHNT and CDR2 is YYREEE (reference sequence). The CDR3 protein is CASSSTSARINEQFF.

Measured by frequency, this clonotype is medium-sized. The chain joins TRBV7-8 to TRBJ1-2. Per germline, CDR1 SGHVS and CDR2 FQNEAQ. The CDR3 spans 15 residues. CDR3: CASSLVPDGKYGYTF. The full variable domain, with the rest looked up from reference TRBV7-8 and TRBJ1-2, is GAGVSQSPRYKVAKRGQDVALRCDPISGHVSLFWYQQALGQGPEFLTYFQNEAQLDKSGLPSDRFFAERPEGSVSTLKIQRTQQEDSAVYLCASSLVPDGKYGYTFGSGTRLTVV.

By frequency, this clonotype registers large (0.1 to 1%). The V gene is TRBV12-3 or TRBV12-4, the J gene TRBJ2-2. CDR3 length: 13 amino acids. CDR3 in amino acids: CASSLLPGGELFF.

This clonotype is labeled medium-sized based on frequency. The V and J genes are TRBV7-8 and TRBJ1-2. CDR1 SGHVS and CDR2 FQNEAQ come from the germline V gene. There are 14 residues in the CDR3. The CDR3 here is CASSLVTANYGYTF.

This clonotype registers medium-sized by frequency. This chain joins TRBV6-5 and TRBJ2-7; TCRdb's assignment of TRBD1 cannot be checked, as there is no DNA. Looked up from germline, CDR1 is MNHEY and CDR2 is SVGAGI. CDR3 length: 12 amino acids. CDR3 sequence reads: CASRSRALEQYF.

This clonotype counts as medium-sized by frequency. This sequence joins TRBV20-1 and TRBJ2-2. The germline V gene encodes CDR1 DFQATT and CDR2 SNEGSKA (reference sequence). The CDR3 spans 13 residues. The CDR3 here is CSALDTNTGELFF.